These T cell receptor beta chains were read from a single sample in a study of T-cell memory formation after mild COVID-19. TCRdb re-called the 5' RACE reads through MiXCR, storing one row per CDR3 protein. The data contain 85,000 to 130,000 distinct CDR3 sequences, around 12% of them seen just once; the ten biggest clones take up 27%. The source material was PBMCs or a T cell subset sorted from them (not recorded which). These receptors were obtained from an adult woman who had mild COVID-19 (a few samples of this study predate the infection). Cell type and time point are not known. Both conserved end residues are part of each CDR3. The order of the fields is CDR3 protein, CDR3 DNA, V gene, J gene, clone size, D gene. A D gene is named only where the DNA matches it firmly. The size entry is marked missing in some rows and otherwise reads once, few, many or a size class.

CASSQDHGGGTEAFF,TGCGCCAGCAGCCAAGATCATGGGGGAGGCACTGAAGCTTTCTTT,TRBV4-1,TRBJ1-1,.,.
CASSRSLLGYNEQFF,TGTGCCAGCAGCCGGAGTCTTCTGGGCTACAATGAGCAGTTCTTC,TRBV7-8,TRBJ2-1,many,.
CASSQFGTGRNIQYF,TGTGCCAGCTCCCAGTTCGGGACAGGGAGAAACATTCAGTACTTC,TRBV14,TRBJ2-4,few,TRBD1
CASGTHDYEQYF,TGTGCCAGCGGGACACACGACTACGAGCAGTACTTC,TRBV27,TRBJ2-7,.,.
CASSLDVGNTEAFF,TGTGCCAGCAGCTTAGACGTGGGAAACACTGAAGCTTTCTTT,TRBV7-3,TRBJ1-1,.,.
CASTTGLLGEQYF,TGTGCCAGCACTACTGGGCTTCTGGGTGAGCAGTACTTC,TRBV2,TRBJ2-7,.,.
CASSAGDRGPHYEQYF,TGTGCCAGCAGCGCAGGGGACAGGGGGCCACATTACGAGCAGTACTTC,TRBV5-6,TRBJ2-7,many,TRBD1
CASGRQGYEQYF,TGCGCCAGCGGCCGACAGGGCTACGAGCAGTACTTC,TRBV5-1,TRBJ2-7,.,TRBD1
CASSAGQGFYNEQFF,TGTGCCAGCAGCGCGGGACAGGGTTTCTACAATGAGCAGTTCTTC,TRBV13,TRBJ2-1,few,TRBD1
CASGNDREDNEQFF,TGTGCCAGCGGTAATGACAGGGAGGACAATGAGCAGTTCTTC,TRBV12-3/TRBV12-4,TRBJ2-1,few,.
CASKGRPSYNEQFF,TGTGCCAGCAAGGGTAGGCCCTCCTACAATGAGCAGTTCTTC,TRBV12-3/TRBV12-4,TRBJ2-1,few,.
CASSFHNRGSGTEAFF,TGTGCCAGCAGCTTCCATAACAGGGGATCGGGTACTGAAGCTTTCTTT,TRBV2,TRBJ1-1,.,TRBD1
CASARGADYGYTF,TGTGCCAGCGCTCGGGGCGCCGACTATGGCTACACCTTC,TRBV6-2/TRBV6-3,TRBJ1-2,.,.
CASSGIELFF,TGTGCCAGCAGCGGGATCGAGCTCTTCTTC,TRBV9,TRBJ2-1,few,.
CASSSRQARGPEQFF,TGTGCCAGCAGTTCCCGACAGGCCCGTGGGCCTGAGCAGTTCTTC,TRBV6-6,TRBJ2-1,few,.
CATSRGGANEQFF,TGTGCCACCAGTCGCGGGGGGGCGAATGAGCAGTTCTTC,TRBV24-1,TRBJ2-1,.,TRBD2
CASSHPGGWETQYF,TGCGCCAGCAGCCACCCTGGGGGGTGGGAGACCCAGTACTTC,TRBV4-1,TRBJ2-5,.,.
CASSYGQGIGNEQFF,TGTGCCAGCAGTTACGGCCAGGGAATTGGCAATGAGCAGTTCTTC,TRBV6-5,TRBJ2-1,few,.